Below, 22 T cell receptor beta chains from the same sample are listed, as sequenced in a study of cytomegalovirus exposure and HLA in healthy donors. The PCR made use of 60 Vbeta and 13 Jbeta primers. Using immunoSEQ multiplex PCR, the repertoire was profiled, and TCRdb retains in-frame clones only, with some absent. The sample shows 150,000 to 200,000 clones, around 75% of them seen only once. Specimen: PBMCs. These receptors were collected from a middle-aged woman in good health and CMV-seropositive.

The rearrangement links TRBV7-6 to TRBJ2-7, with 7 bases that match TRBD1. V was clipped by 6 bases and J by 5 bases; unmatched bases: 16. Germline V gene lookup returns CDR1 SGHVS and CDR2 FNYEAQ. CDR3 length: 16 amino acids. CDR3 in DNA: TGTGCCAGCAGACAAACCATTACAGGGGAAGTGAACGAGCAGTACTTC. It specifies CASRQTITGEVNEQYF. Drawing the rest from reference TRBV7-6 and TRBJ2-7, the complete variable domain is GAGVSQSPRYKVTKRGQDVALRCDPISGHVSLYWYRQALGQGPEFLTYFNYEAQQDKSGLPNDRFSAERPEGSISTLTIQRTEQRDSAMYRCASRQTITGEVNEQYFGPGTRLTVT.

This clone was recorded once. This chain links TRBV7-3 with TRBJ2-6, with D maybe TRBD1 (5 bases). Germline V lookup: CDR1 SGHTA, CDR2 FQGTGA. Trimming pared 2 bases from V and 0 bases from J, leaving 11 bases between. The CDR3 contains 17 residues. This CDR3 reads CASSLLGPISGANVLTF. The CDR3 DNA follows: TGTGCCAGCAGCTTACTGGGGCCTATCTCTGGGGCCAACGTCCTGACTTTC.

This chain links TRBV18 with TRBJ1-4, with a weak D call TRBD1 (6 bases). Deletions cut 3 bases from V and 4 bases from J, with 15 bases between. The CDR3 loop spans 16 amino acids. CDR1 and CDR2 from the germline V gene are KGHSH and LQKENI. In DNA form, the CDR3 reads TGTGCCAGCTCACCCGCAGGGGCCAGCCTTAATGAAAAACTGTTTTTT. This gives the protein CASSPAGASLNEKLFF. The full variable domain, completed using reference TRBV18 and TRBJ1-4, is NAGVMQNPRHLVRRRGQEARLRCSPMKGHSHVYWYRQLPEEGLKFMVYLQKENIIDESGMPKERFSAEFPKEGPSILRIQQVVRGDSAAYFCASSPAGASLNEKLFFGSGTQLSVL.

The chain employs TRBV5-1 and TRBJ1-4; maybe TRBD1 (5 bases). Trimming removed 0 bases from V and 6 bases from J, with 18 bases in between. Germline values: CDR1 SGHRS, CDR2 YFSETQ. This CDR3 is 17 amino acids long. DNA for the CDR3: TGCGCCAGCAGCTTGGTCCCAGGGCGGGAATCGGATGAAAAACTGTTTTTT. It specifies CASSLVPGRESDEKLFF.

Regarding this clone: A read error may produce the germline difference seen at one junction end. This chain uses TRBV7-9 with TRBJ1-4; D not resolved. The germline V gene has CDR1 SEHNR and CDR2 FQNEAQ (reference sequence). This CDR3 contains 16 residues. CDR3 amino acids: CSSSPTGSLKNEKLFF. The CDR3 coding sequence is TGTTCCAGCAGCCCGACGGGTTCCCTGAAGAATGAAAAACTGTTTTTT.

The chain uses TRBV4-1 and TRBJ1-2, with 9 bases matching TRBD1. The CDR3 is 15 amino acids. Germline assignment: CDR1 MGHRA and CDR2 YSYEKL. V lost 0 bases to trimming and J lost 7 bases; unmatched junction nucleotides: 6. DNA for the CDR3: TGCGCCAGCAGCCAAGAGCCGGGACAGGGCAGTGGCTACACCTTC. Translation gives CASSQEPGQGSGYTF.

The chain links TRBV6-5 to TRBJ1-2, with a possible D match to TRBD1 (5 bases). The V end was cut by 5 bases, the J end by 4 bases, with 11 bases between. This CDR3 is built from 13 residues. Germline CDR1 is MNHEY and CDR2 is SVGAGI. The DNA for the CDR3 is TGTGCCAGCAGTGCCGACAGCGTCTATGGCTACACCTTC. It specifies CASSADSVYGYTF.

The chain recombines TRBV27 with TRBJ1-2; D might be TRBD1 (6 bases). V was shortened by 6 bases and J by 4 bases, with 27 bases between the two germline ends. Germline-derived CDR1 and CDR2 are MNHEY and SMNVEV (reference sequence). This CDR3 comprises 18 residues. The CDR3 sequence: CASRSGWGALREGYGYTF. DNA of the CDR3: TGTGCCAGCAGGTCAGGGTGGGGGGCGCTAAGGGAGGGCTATGGCTACACCTTC.

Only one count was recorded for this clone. This chain's CDR3 is CASSPAGNQETQYF. CDR3 nucleotides: TGTGCCAGCTCACCTGCAGGAAACCAAGAGACCCAGTACTTC. The chain carries TRBV18 and TRBJ2-5; the D is unclear. The V and J ends lost 3 bases and 0 bases respectively, with 8 bases between them. The CDR3 extends over 14 amino acids. Germline V CDR1 and CDR2: KGHSH, LQKENI. Looking up the rest from reference TRBV18 and TRBJ2-5 gives the full variable domain: NAGVMQNPRHLVRRRGQEARLRCSPMKGHSHVYWYRQLPEEGLKFMVYLQKENIIDESGMPKERFSAEFPKEGPSILRIQQVVRGDSAAYFCASSPAGNQETQYFGPGTRLLVL.

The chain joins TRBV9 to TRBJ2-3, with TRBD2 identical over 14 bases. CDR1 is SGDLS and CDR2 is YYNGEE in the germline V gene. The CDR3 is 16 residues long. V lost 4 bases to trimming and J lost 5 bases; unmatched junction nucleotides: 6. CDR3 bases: TGTGCCAGCAGCATGACTAGCGGGAGGGCCATAGATACGCAGTATTTT. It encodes CASSMTSGRAIDTQYF.

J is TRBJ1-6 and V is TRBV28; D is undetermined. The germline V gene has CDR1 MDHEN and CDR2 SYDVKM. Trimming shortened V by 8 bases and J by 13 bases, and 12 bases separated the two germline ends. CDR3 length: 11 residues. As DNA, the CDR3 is TGTGCCAGCGCTAGACGGTCCCCCCTCCACTTT. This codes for CASARRSPLHF.

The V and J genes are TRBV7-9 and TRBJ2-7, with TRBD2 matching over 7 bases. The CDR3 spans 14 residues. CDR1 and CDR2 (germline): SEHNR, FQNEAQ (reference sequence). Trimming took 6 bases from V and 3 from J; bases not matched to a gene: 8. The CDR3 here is CASRPGTTDYEQYF. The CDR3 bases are TGTGCCAGCAGGCCCGGGACTACAGACTACGAGCAGTACTTC.

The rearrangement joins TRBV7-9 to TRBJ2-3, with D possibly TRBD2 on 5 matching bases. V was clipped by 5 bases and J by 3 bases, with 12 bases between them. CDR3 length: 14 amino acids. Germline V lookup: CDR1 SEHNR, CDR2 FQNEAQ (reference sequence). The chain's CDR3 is CASSPPSGTDTQYF. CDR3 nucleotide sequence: TGTGCCAGCAGCCCCCCCTCGGGGACAGATACGCAGTATTTT.

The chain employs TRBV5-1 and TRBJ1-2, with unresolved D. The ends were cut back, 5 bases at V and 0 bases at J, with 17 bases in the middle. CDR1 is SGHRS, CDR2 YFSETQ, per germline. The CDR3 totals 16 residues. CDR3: CASRLIVGPPNYGYTF. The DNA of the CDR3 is TGCGCCAGCAGGTTGATCGTTGGGCCGCCTAACTATGGCTACACCTTC.

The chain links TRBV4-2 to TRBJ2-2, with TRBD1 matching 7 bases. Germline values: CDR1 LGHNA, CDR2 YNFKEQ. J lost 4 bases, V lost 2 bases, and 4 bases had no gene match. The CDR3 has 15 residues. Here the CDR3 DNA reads TGTGCCAGCAGCCAATTAACAGGGGCCACCGGGGAGCTGTTTTTT. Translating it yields CASSQLTGATGELFF.

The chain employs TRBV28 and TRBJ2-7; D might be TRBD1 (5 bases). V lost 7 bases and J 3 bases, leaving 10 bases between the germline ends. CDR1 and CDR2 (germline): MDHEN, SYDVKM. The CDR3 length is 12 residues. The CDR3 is CASMDQGYEQYF. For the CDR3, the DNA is TGTGCCAGCATGGACCAGGGCTACGAGCAGTACTTC.

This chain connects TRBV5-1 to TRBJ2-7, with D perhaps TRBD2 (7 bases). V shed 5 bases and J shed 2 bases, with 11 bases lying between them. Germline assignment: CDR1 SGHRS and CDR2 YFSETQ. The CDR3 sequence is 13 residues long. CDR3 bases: TGCGCCAGCAGGGAGGGGGGGCCCTACGAGCAGTACTTC. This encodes CASREGGPYEQYF.

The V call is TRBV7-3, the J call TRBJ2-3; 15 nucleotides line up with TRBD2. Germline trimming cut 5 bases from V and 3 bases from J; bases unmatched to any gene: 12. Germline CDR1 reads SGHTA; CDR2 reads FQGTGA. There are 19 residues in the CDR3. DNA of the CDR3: TGTGCCAGCAGCCCGGGACTAGCGGGAGGCGAGGGAGGGACAGATACGCAGTATTTT. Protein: CASSPGLAGGEGGTDTQYF.

CDR3 sequence: CASSHRGRNTGELFF. The CDR3 DNA sequence: TGTGCCAGCAGCCACAGGGGGCGGAACACCGGGGAGCTGTTTTTT. The chain couples TRBV13 to TRBJ2-2, with 9 bases that match TRBD1. The CDR3 length is 15 residues. CDR1 is PRHDT and CDR2 is FYEKMQ in the germline V gene (reference sequence). V gave up 5 bases and J gave up 1 base; unmatched junction bases: 2. The full variable domain, rest sourced from reference TRBV13 and TRBJ2-2, is AAGVIQSPRHLIKEKRETATLKCYPIPRHDTVYWYQQGPGQDPQFLISFYEKMQSDKGSIPDRFSAQQFSDYHSELNMSSLELGDSALYFCASSHRGRNTGELFFGEGSRLTVL.

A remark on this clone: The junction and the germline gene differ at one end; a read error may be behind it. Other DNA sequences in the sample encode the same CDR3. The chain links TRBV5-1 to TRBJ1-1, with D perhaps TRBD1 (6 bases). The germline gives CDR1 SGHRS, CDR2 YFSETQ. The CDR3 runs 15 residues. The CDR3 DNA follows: TGTGCCAGCAGCTTGTATGGGACAATGAACACTGAAGCTTTCTTT. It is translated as CASSLYGTMNTEAFF. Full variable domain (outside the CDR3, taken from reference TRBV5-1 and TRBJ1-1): KAGVTQTPRYLIKTRGQQVTLSCSPISGHRSVSWYQQTPGQGLQFLFEYFSETQRNKGNFPGRFSGRQFSNSRSEMNVSTLELGDSALYLCASSLYGTMNTEAFFGQGTRLTVV.

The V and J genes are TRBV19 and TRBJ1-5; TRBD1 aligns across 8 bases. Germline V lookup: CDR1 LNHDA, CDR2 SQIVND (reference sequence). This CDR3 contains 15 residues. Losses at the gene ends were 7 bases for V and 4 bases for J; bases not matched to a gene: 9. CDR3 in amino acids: CASTPDRADNQPQHF. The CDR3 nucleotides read TGTGCCAGTACCCCGGACAGGGCGGATAATCAGCCCCAGCATTTT.

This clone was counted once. In nucleotides, the CDR3 is TGTGCCAGCTCACTGCGGGACAGGGGGCCCGGGGACACTGAAGCTTTCTTT. Translation: CASSLRDRGPGDTEAFF. The rearrangement links TRBV18 to TRBJ1-1, with 12 positions matching TRBD1. Trimming at V came to 4 bases and at J to 3 bases, leaving 9 bases not matched to a gene. This CDR3 has 17 residues. Germline V gene data show CDR1 as KGHSH and CDR2 as LQKENI.